This entry lists 10 T cell receptor beta chains sequenced from one sample in a study of shared clonotypes between healthy human individuals. Here immunoSEQ multiplex PCR was the method, and the copy in TCRdb shows in-frame clones only, minus some. This table holds 950,000 to 1,100,000 clones, roughly 70% found once. Sequenced sample: memory CD4+ T cells sorted from blood. Described subset: CD45RA-negative fraction. Source of these receptors: a man aged 18-30 years in good health.

A word on this clone: This same CDR3 is encoded by further DNA sequences in the sample. V usage is TRBV5-1 and J usage is TRBJ2-5; D is unresolved. CDR1 is SGHRS, CDR2 YFSETQ, per germline. CDR3 length equals 10 residues. Trimming removed 5 bases at V and 4 bases at J, with 3 bases between. CDR3 DNA sequence: TGCGCCAGCAGGGGAGAGACCCAGTACTTC. It specifies CASRGETQYF.

The rearrangement uses TRBV2 and TRBJ2-2; D unresolved. V was clipped by 6 bases and J by 3 bases, with 14 bases between them. The V gene's germline CDR1 is SNHLY and CDR2 FYNNEI. CDR3 length: 15 amino acids. The CDR3 spells CASRPPQKDTGELFF. The CDR3 DNA follows: TGTGCCAGCAGGCCCCCTCAGAAAGACACCGGGGAGCTGTTTTTT. The variable domain in full, with the rest retrieved from reference TRBV2 and TRBJ2-2, is EPEVTQTPSHQVTQMGQEVILRCVPISNHLYFYWYRQILGQKVEFLVSFYNNEISEKSEIFDDQFSVERPDGSNFTLKIRSTKLEDSAMYFCASRPPQKDTGELFFGEGSRLTVL.

This chain links TRBV7-2 with TRBJ2-7, with 12 bases that match TRBD1. Looked up from germline, CDR1 is SGHTA and CDR2 is FQGNSA. J gave up 2 bases and V 6 bases, and 5 bases lay outside the gene matches. CDR3 length: 15 amino acids. CDR3 in DNA: TGTGCCAGCAGTAGGGACAGGGGGCTAGCCTACGAGCAGTACTTC. This gives the protein CASSRDRGLAYEQYF.

The V gene is TRBV5-1, the J gene TRBJ1-1, with 7 bases lining up with TRBD1. V lost 4 bases to trimming and J lost 4 bases; unmatched junction nucleotides: 7. Germline values: CDR1 SGHRS, CDR2 YFSETQ. CDR3 length equals 14 residues. The CDR3: CASSNGQAGTEAFF. CDR3 in DNA: TGCGCCAGCAGCAATGGACAGGCCGGCACTGAAGCTTTCTTT.

The chain recombines TRBV11-2 with TRBJ2-7, with 10 nucleotides matching TRBD1. V trimming: 5 bases; J trimming: 4 bases; junction bases outside the gene matches: 8. The CDR3 sequence is 15 residues long. CDR1 is SGHAT, CDR2 FQNNGV, per germline. The CDR3 here is CASSPTGQGRYEQYF. The CDR3 DNA is TGTGCCAGCAGCCCCACGGGACAGGGGAGGTACGAGCAGTACTTC.

There are many counts of this clone. J is TRBJ2-7 and V is TRBV4-3; 7 bases map to TRBD1. This CDR3 has 15 residues. Trimming took 0 bases from V and 4 from J; bases not matched to a gene: 6. Germline lookup yields CDR1 LGHNA and CDR2 YSLEER. The DNA for the CDR3 is TGCGCCAGCAGCCAAGATAAGGGGGCGTTTTACGAGCAGTACTTC. Its protein product is CASSQDKGAFYEQYF.

Only a few counts were recorded for this clone. CDR3 DNA sequence: TGTGCCAGTAGTCAGACTGCGAACACTGAAGCTTTCTTT. Its translation is CASSQTANTEAFF. The rearrangement joins TRBV19 to TRBJ1-1; no reliable D call. This CDR3 has 13 amino acids. Trimming took off 5 bases at V and 1 base at J, with 8 bases between the two ends. Germline values: CDR1 LNHDA, CDR2 SQIVND (reference sequence).

The genes are TRBV5-1 and TRBJ2-7; D might be TRBD1 (5 bases). V gave up 4 bases and J gave up 3 bases, with 8 bases separating them. Per the germline V gene, CDR1 is SGHRS and CDR2 is YFSETQ. This CDR3 spans 12 amino acids. CDR3 sequence reads: CASSDQGYEQYF. As DNA, the CDR3 is TGCGCCAGCAGCGACCAGGGCTACGAGCAGTACTTC.

This clone has only one observation. The genes are TRBV19 and TRBJ1-2, with D perhaps matching TRBD1 (5 bases). The CDR3 covers 15 residues. Germline V gene lookup returns CDR1 LNHDA and CDR2 SQIVND (reference sequence). The V and J ends lost 4 bases and 4 bases respectively, with 16 bases between them. In nucleotides, the CDR3 is TGTGCCAGTAGTACTCGGGACGGTGGCTTCTATGGCTACACCTTC. It translates to CASSTRDGGFYGYTF. The variable domain in full, completed from reference TRBV19 and TRBJ1-2, reads DGGITQSPKYLFRKEGQNVTLSCEQNLNHDAMYWYRQDPGQGLRLIYYSQIVNDFQKGDIAEGYSVSREKKESFPLTVTSAQKNPTAFYLCASSTRDGGFYGYTFGSGTRLTVV.

This chain links TRBV4-1 with TRBJ2-7; TRBD2 aligns across 9 bases. CDR1 is MGHRA and CDR2 is YSYEKL in the germline V gene. The CDR3 length is 16 residues. The junction had 6 bases not matched to a gene; V was cut back by 0 bases and J by 3 bases. This CDR3 is CASSQEEGTSFYEQYF. The CDR3 DNA reads TGCGCCAGCAGCCAAGAGGAGGGGACTAGCTTCTACGAGCAGTACTTC.